Listed here are 26 T cell receptor beta chains from one sample, sequenced in a study of blood T cells in healthy people across ages. Next came a second PCR, run for about 7 to 12 cycles, which used a sample-barcoded 5' primer along with a J-beta primer mix. TCRdb processed the 5' RACE reads anew with MiXCR; each CDR3 protein has one entry. In the table there are 1.5 million to 2 million distinct CDR3 sequences, 49% of which are singletons. Sequenced material: blood. The receptors come from a woman aged 40 to 50 in good health.

This clonotype was detected once. The chain combines TRBV7-9 with TRBJ2-7; 7 positions match TRBD1. V gave up 0 bases and J gave up 10 bases; unmatched junction bases: 3. Germline CDR1 SEHNR, CDR2 FQNEAQ (reference sequence). The CDR3 covers 12 residues. The CDR3 reads CASSLAGTAQYF. CDR3 sequence (DNA): TGTGCCAGCAGCTTAGCCGGGACAGCCCAGTACTTC.

The chain uses TRBV5-5 and TRBJ1-2; 9 bases match TRBD1. The CDR3 length is 13 residues. V gave up 9 bases and J gave up 5 bases; unmatched junction bases: 8. Germline CDR1 and CDR2: SGHKS and YYEKEE (reference sequence). The CDR3 region is CATEQGAGYGYTF. The CDR3 DNA is TGTGCCACAGAACAGGGGGCTGGGTATGGCTACACCTTC.

This chain uses TRBV2 with TRBJ2-7, with 8 bases lining up with TRBD2. CDR3 length: 16 residues. The germline V gene has CDR1 SNHLY and CDR2 FYNNEI. The V segment lost 4 bases and the J segment 3 bases; nucleotides outside the gene matches: 11. The CDR3 here is CASSVRGAGDFYEQYF. The CDR3 DNA reads as TGTGCCAGCAGTGTGCGGGGAGCGGGGGATTTCTACGAGCAGTACTTC.

The rearrangement joins TRBV3-1 to TRBJ1-6; possibly TRBD1 for D (6 bases). V lost 0 bases and J 13 bases, leaving 19 bases between the germline ends. CDR3 length: 16 residues. Germline values: CDR1 LGHDT, CDR2 YNNKEL (reference sequence). The CDR3 is CASSQDLTGINYPLHF. Here the CDR3 DNA reads TGTGCCAGCAGCCAAGATCTTACAGGGATTAATTATCCCCTCCACTTT.

The chain combines TRBV3-1 with TRBJ2-1; 13 bases agree with TRBD2. Trimming cost V 1 base and J 5 bases; bases outside gene matches: 2. CDR3 length equals 16 residues. Germline V gene data show CDR1 as LGHDT and CDR2 as YNNKEL (reference sequence). The CDR3 DNA sequence: TGTGCCAGCAGCCAAGTCGGACTAGCGGGAGACAATGAGCAGTTCTTC. Translated: CASSQVGLAGDNEQFF.

This clonotype was seen repeatedly, ten times or more. The chain recombines TRBV29-1 with TRBJ2-7, with 9 positions matching TRBD1. CDR3 length: 12 amino acids. V lost 7 bases, J lost 4 bases, and 5 bases stayed unmatched. Per the germline V gene, CDR1 is SQVTM and CDR2 is ANQGSEA. The CDR3 DNA reads as TGCAGCGCCGGGACAGGGCTATACGAGCAGTACTTC. Translating it yields CSAGTGLYEQYF.

Here the CDR3 DNA reads TGTGCCAGCAGCCCCTGGAGCGGGGGGGGGAATGAGCAGTTCTTC. The encoded protein is CASSPWSGGGNEQFF. The chain joins TRBV6-2 or TRBV6-3 to TRBJ2-1; 10 nucleotides agree with TRBD2. The CDR3 length is 15 residues. V was clipped by 6 bases and J by 7 bases; unmatched bases: 9. Germline assignment: CDR1 MNHEY and CDR2 SVGEGT.

The sample holds a few counts of this clonotype. This chain uses TRBV19 with TRBJ2-5; D is unclear. This CDR3 comprises 14 residues. Per the germline V gene, CDR1 is LNHDA and CDR2 is SQIVND (reference sequence). V dropped 3 bases and J dropped 0 bases, with 8 bases sitting between them. The CDR3 DNA reads TGTGCCAGTAGTATTATGTCGGACCAAGAGACCCAGTACTTC. Encoded protein: CASSIMSDQETQYF.

This clonotype was seen repeatedly, ten times or more. V and J are TRBV5-1 and TRBJ1-1; no definite D call. Trimming stripped 0 bases from V and 0 bases from J, with 6 bases between. From germline, CDR1 is SGHRS and CDR2 YFSETQ. The CDR3 is 14 residues long. This CDR3 is CASSLAGMNTEAFF. CDR3 nucleotide sequence: TGCGCCAGCAGCTTGGCAGGAATGAACACTGAAGCTTTCTTT.

V is TRBV7-9 and J is TRBJ2-5; D uncertain. The CDR3 contains 14 residues. V was cut by 4 bases and J by 0 bases, with 9 bases left in between. Germline V CDR1 and CDR2: SEHNR, FQNEAQ (reference sequence). The CDR3 bases are TGTGCCAGCAGCTCCCAGATGTACCAAGAGACCCAGTACTTC. This gives the protein CASSSQMYQETQYF.

This chain connects TRBV6-2 or TRBV6-3 to TRBJ2-1; tentative D call: TRBD2 (6 bases). In germline, CDR1 is MNHEY, CDR2 SVGEGT. Trimming removed 4 bases at V and 8 bases at J, with 18 bases between. The CDR3 loop spans 15 amino acids. The CDR3 DNA sequence: TGTGCCAGCAGTTCTACCCCTCGGGGGTCTTATGAGCAGTTCTTC. It translates to CASSSTPRGSYEQFF.

About this clonotype: A single base separates this from a much larger clone, so it may be a read error. The V call is TRBV25-1, the J call TRBJ1-6; maybe TRBD1 (6 bases). Germline V gene data show CDR1 as MGHDK and CDR2 as SYGVNS. CDR3 length: 15 amino acids. The CDR3 is CTSSEYTGLDSPLHF. The CDR3, as DNA: TGTACCAGCAGTGAATACACAGGGTTAGATTCACCCCTCCACTTT.

The chain carries TRBV2 and TRBJ1-1; maybe TRBD1 (6 bases). V lost 3 bases, J lost 3 bases, and 8 bases lay in between. CDR1 SNHLY and CDR2 FYNNEI come from the germline V gene. The length of the CDR3 is 13 residues. The CDR3 nucleotides are TGTGCCAGCAGTGAGGGACACTACACTGAAGCTTTCTTT. It yields the protein CASSEGHYTEAFF.

The J gene is TRBJ2-1, the V gene TRBV9; 11 nucleotides line up with TRBD2. The CDR3 loop spans 17 amino acids. Germline values: CDR1 SGDLS, CDR2 YYNGEE. The trim removed 0 bases at V and 3 bases at J, leaving 5 bases unmatched. CDR3 in DNA: TGTGCCAGCAGCGTAGTGTCTAGCGGGGGGATCTACAATGAGCAGTTCTTC. Its protein is CASSVVSSGGIYNEQFF.

Only a few counts were recorded for this clonotype. The rearrangement links TRBV28 to TRBJ2-7, with TRBD1 matching over 7 bases. The CDR3 sequence is 16 residues long. Per germline, CDR1 MDHEN and CDR2 SYDVKM. Germline trimming cut 6 bases from V and 0 bases from J; bases unmatched to any gene: 11. The CDR3: CASRPPTGKVSYEQYF. The CDR3, as DNA: TGTGCCAGCAGACCACCGACAGGGAAGGTCTCCTACGAGCAGTACTTC.

This clonotype was observed a few times. The chain links TRBV29-1 to TRBJ2-1; D is ambiguous. The CDR3 loop spans 12 amino acids. Per the germline V gene, CDR1 is SQVTM and CDR2 is ANQGSEA. V was pared by 7 bases and J by 0 bases, with 7 bases between. Written as DNA, the CDR3 is TGCAGCGCCCCTGACTCCTACAATGAGCAGTTCTTC. This translates into CSAPDSYNEQFF.

This chain connects TRBV20-1 to TRBJ2-2; 14 positions agree with TRBD2. The CDR3 consists of 15 residues. With V trimmed by 3 bases and J by 4 bases, 1 base remained unmatched. The V gene's germline CDR1 is DFQATT and CDR2 SNEGSKA (reference sequence). The CDR3 nucleotides are TGCAGTGCTAGGGGACTAGCGGGGGTCACCGGGGAGCTGTTTTTT. Encoded protein: CSARGLAGVTGELFF.

The J gene is TRBJ2-7, the V gene TRBV7-2, with D perhaps matching TRBD1 or TRBD2 (6 bases each). The closer fit of TRBJ2-5 to the DNA end suggests the J call may be wrong. The V gene's germline CDR1 is SGHTA and CDR2 FQGNSA. The CDR3 sequence is 15 residues long. CDR3 DNA: TGTGCCAGCTTCGAGATCTCGGGGGCTCGGGAGACCCAGTACTTC. This sequence encodes CASFEISGARETQYF.

The CDR3 loop is CSVAFGTGKDSPLHF. The CDR3, as DNA: TGCAGCGTTGCATTCGGGACAGGGAAGGATTCACCCCTCCACTTT. The V and J genes are TRBV29-1 and TRBJ1-6; 9 bases line up with TRBD1. Germline CDR1 SQVTM, CDR2 ANQGSEA. CDR3 size: 15 residues. V dropped 4 bases and J dropped 8; count of bases not matched to a gene: 9.

This chain links TRBV6-1 with TRBJ1-5; D unresolved. V was pared by 6 bases and J by 0 bases, with 3 bases between. The length of the CDR3 is 12 residues. Looked up from germline, CDR1 is MNHNS and CDR2 is SASEGT. CDR3 bases: TGTGCCAGCAGGAGTAGCAATCAGCCCCAGCATTTT. Protein product: CASRSSNQPQHF.

V is TRBV20-1 and J is TRBJ2-3, with D maybe TRBD1 (5 bases). In germline, CDR1 is DFQATT, CDR2 SNEGSKA (reference sequence). V lost 0 bases, J lost 3 bases, and 25 bases lay in between. The CDR3 loop spans 19 amino acids. CDR3: CSARDLYVNVRVGTDTQYF. The CDR3 nucleotides read TGCAGTGCTAGAGATCTATATGTCAACGTCAGGGTCGGGACAGATACGCAGTATTTT.

This clonotype was observed a few times. Written as DNA, the CDR3 is TGTGCCAGCAGTCCCACTAGCGGGGGAGGTTACGAGCAGTACTTC. Translation: CASSPTSGGGYEQYF. The chain uses TRBV12-3 or TRBV12-4 and TRBJ2-7, with TRBD2 matching 11 bases. V shed 5 bases and J 4 bases; nucleotides not matched to a gene: 7. The CDR3 has 15 amino acids.

The genes are TRBV6-5 and TRBJ2-6; tentatively, D is TRBD1 (6 bases). Germline V gives CDR1 MNHEY, CDR2 SVGAGI. The CDR3 sequence is 16 residues long. Trimming left V 1 base short and J 1 base short, with 8 bases between. The CDR3 DNA reads as TGTGCCAGCAGTTACTTACAGGGTTCTGGGGCCAACGTCCTGACTTTC. Protein sequence: CASSYLQGSGANVLTF.

The chain employs TRBV7-9 and TRBJ2-3, with 8 bases matching TRBD1. Germline values: CDR1 SEHNR, CDR2 FQNEAQ (reference sequence). CDR3 size: 18 residues. V shed 0 bases, J shed 2 bases, and the junction held 10 bases outside the gene matches. In DNA, the CDR3 is TGTGCCAGCAGCTTAGCGTCTAGTGGGACAGGAGCCACAGATACGCAGTATTTT. Its translation: CASSLASSGTGATDTQYF.

The table lists this clonotype with a count of one. The gene calls are TRBV24-1 and TRBJ1-1; D might be TRBD1 (6 bases). Germline CDR1 and CDR2: KGHDR and SFDVKD. This CDR3 has 15 residues. The V end was cut by 9 bases, the J end by 6 bases, with 22 bases between. CDR3 protein: CATQSRGGGAAEAFF. The CDR3 DNA reads as TGTGCCACCCAGTCCCGGGGGGGCGGTGCGGCTGAAGCTTTCTTT.

Only a few counts were recorded for this clonotype. The rearrangement joins TRBV6-5 to TRBJ2-5; TRBD1 matches at 9 bases. The junction had 8 bases not matched to a gene; V was cut back by 8 bases and J by 7 bases. The CDR3 is 13 residues long. Germline V CDR1 and CDR2: MNHEY, SVGAGI. The CDR3 loop is CASRGQGSGTQYF. In DNA, the CDR3 is TGTGCCAGCCGCGGACAGGGGTCAGGGACCCAGTACTTC.